Below are 31 T cell receptor beta chains sequenced from a single sample in a study of T cells in Graves' hyperthyroidism and ophthalmopathy (dated 2019 in TCRdb). Libraries were made using multiplex PCR. Sequencing relied on an Illumina HiSeq 2000. Amplification of TCR beta CDR3 regions was carried out from RNA transcripts. The TCR CDR3 was subjected to a first round of RT-PCR using the HTBI primer set and the Qiagen OneStep RT-PCR kit. The public reads were quality trimmed at Q25 with fastp and then assembled into clones with MiXCR by TCRdb, keeping productive beta chains. Every entry covers one CDR3 protein and lists the most common genes and DNA from its rows. This sample gives about 500,000 distinct CDR3 sequences in total; approximately 16% of them show up just once. Around 28% of the sample goes to the ten largest clones. Input material: blood. All receptors come from a woman aged 25 to 39 with Graves' ophthalmopathy.

This clonotype was found a few times. The chain couples TRBV19 to TRBJ1-4, with D possibly TRBD1 on 5 matching bases. The CDR3 length is 17 residues. The V and J ends lost 4 bases and 8 bases respectively, with 23 bases between them. CDR1 and CDR2 (germline): LNHDA, SQIVND (reference sequence). CDR3 in DNA: TGTGCCAGTAGTAGATCATCGGTTCCGGGGGTTGGGGAAAAACTGTTTTTT. It codes for CASSRSSVPGVGEKLFF.

This clonotype was observed many times. The V gene is TRBV7-2, the J gene TRBJ2-2; TRBD1 might be the D (6 bases). This CDR3 spans 15 amino acids. V gave up 5 bases and J gave up 1 base, with 11 bases separating them. Germline CDR1 reads SGHTA; CDR2 reads FQGNSA. The CDR3 region has the DNA TGTGCCAGCAGCCTGGGACAACTGAACACCGGGGAGCTGTTTTTT. It translates to CASSLGQLNTGELFF.

In the case of this clonotype: A single base separates this from a much larger clone, so it may be a read error. The chain combines TRBV5-1 with TRBJ2-2; 9 nucleotides line up with TRBD2. With V trimmed by 4 bases and J by 6 bases, 10 bases remained unmatched. This CDR3 region has 16 residues. Germline V gives CDR1 SGHRS, CDR2 YFSETQ. CDR3 sequence: CASSVGTSRSPGELFF. The CDR3 region has the DNA TGCGCCAGCAGCGTGGGGACTAGCAGGAGCCCCGGGGAGCTGTTTTTT.

The CDR3 reads CANSVSHHTGGWSNQPQHF. Written as DNA, the CDR3 is TGTGCCAACAGCGTCTCTCATCATACAGGGGGATGGAGCAATCAGCCCCAGCATTTT. The V gene is TRBV6-1, the J gene TRBJ1-5; 8 nucleotides agree with TRBD1. The germline V gene encodes CDR1 MNHNS and CDR2 SASEGT. The length of the CDR3 is 19 residues. V was pared by 10 bases and J by 1 base, with 21 bases of the junction left unmatched.

This clonotype was recorded at least ten times. The chain recombines TRBV20-1 with TRBJ2-5; D remains ambiguous. Germline CDR1 reads DFQATT; CDR2 reads SNEGSKA (reference sequence). The CDR3 is 12 amino acids. The germline V and J ends were trimmed by 3 bases and 5 bases, with 10 bases remaining between them. This CDR3 is CSARGSWETQYF. Written as DNA, the CDR3 is TGCAGTGCTAGGGGCAGCTGGGAGACCCAGTACTTC.

The chain joins TRBV5-1 to TRBJ2-2, with 7 bases aligning to TRBD1. Trimming took 4 bases from V and 0 from J; bases not matched to a gene: 6. The CDR3 contains 16 residues. The V gene's germline CDR1 is SGHRS and CDR2 YFSETQ. The CDR3 DNA reads as TGCGCCAGCAGCCATCAGACAGGGTCGAACACCGGGGAGCTGTTTTTT. It specifies CASSHQTGSNTGELFF.

The chain links TRBV28 to TRBJ1-4, with D perhaps TRBD1 (6 bases). V dropped 8 bases and J dropped 4 bases, with 20 bases sitting between them. CDR3 length equals 16 residues. The germline V gene encodes CDR1 MDHEN and CDR2 SYDVKM. The DNA of the CDR3 is TGTGCCAGCTCCTTTACTGAGGACAGTCTTAATGAAAAACTGTTTTTT. Translation gives CASSFTEDSLNEKLFF.

This clonotype came up a few times. The chain couples TRBV29-1 to TRBJ1-2; D is perhaps TRBD1 (6 bases). Per germline, CDR1 SQVTM and CDR2 ANQGSEA. V lost 7 bases and J 4 bases, leaving 13 bases between the germline ends. CDR3 length equals 12 residues. CDR3 residues: CSGGGGAYGYTF. CDR3 coding DNA: TGCAGCGGGGGGGGGGGCGCCTATGGCTACACCTTC.

The table lists this clonotype with many counts. The chain employs TRBV30 and TRBJ1-2; D not certain. Germline CDR1 GTSNPN, CDR2 SVGIG (reference sequence). The CDR3 consists of 16 residues. The V and J ends lost 8 bases and 5 bases respectively, with 27 bases between them. The CDR3 protein is CARGGKKGDLGYGYTF. CDR3 DNA sequence: TGTGCCCGGGGAGGAAAGAAAGGAGACCTAGGGTATGGCTACACCTTC.

There are a few counts of this clonotype. CDR3 sequence (DNA): TGTGCCACCAGTGCTAGAGCGGGAGCCCCCCCTAGCACAGATACGCAGTATTTT. As protein: CATSARAGAPPSTDTQYF. V is TRBV24-1 and J is TRBJ2-3; 8 positions agree with TRBD2. The CDR3 consists of 18 residues. The junction had 12 bases not matched to a gene; V was cut back by 5 bases and J by 0 bases. In germline, CDR1 is KGHDR, CDR2 SFDVKD.

This clonotype was recorded at least ten times. This chain joins TRBV6-4 and TRBJ1-5, with 8 bases identical to TRBD1. With 7 bases clipped from V and 3 bases from J, the junction kept 5 bases outside the gene matches. This CDR3 spans 14 amino acids. The V gene's germline CDR1 is MRHNA and CDR2 SNTAGT. CDR3 nucleotides: TGTGCCAGCATTATGACAGGGGCCAATCAGCCCCAGCATTTT. Protein product: CASIMTGANQPQHF.

This clonotype has ten or more counts. The chain carries TRBV6-5 and TRBJ1-2; D gene uncertain. The germline V gene encodes CDR1 MNHEY and CDR2 SVGAGI. The CDR3 contains 15 residues. The germline V and J ends were trimmed by 0 bases and 0 bases, with 8 bases remaining between them. CDR3 sequence: CASSYSLTANYGYTF. In nucleotides, the CDR3 is TGTGCCAGCAGTTACTCCCTGACTGCTAACTATGGCTACACCTTC.

This chain connects TRBV11-2 to TRBJ2-5; TRBD2 agrees at 13 bases. Germline V gene sequence: CDR1 SGHAT, CDR2 FQNNGV. The CDR3 extends over 16 amino acids. J was trimmed by 5 bases and V by 3 bases; bases with no gene match: 6. The CDR3 reads CASSFTSGRAGETQYF. CDR3 coding DNA: TGTGCCAGCAGCTTTACTAGCGGGAGGGCCGGGGAGACCCAGTACTTC. Supplemented by reference TRBV11-2 and TRBJ2-5, the full variable domain reads EAGVAQSPRYKIIEKRQSVAFWCNPISGHATLYWYQQILGQGPKLLIQFQNNGVVDDSQLPKDRFSAERLKGVDSTLKIQPAKLEDSAVYLCASSFTSGRAGETQYFGPGTRLLVL.

This clonotype was recorded many times. The chain employs TRBV30 and TRBJ1-1; the D is unclear. Trimming removed 4 bases from V and 6 bases from J, with 6 bases in between. This CDR3 spans 10 amino acids. The germline CDR1 and CDR2 sequences are GTSNPN and SVGIG (reference sequence). The CDR3: CAWISAEAFF. CDR3 bases: TGTGCCTGGATATCAGCTGAAGCTTTCTTT.

This clonotype was seen many times. The V call is TRBV7-8, the J call TRBJ1-4; possible D gene TRBD1, 5 bases. This CDR3 region has 15 residues. Trimming left V 5 bases short and J 5 bases short, with 15 bases between. Germline assignment: CDR1 SGHVS and CDR2 FQNEAQ. The CDR3 protein is CASSPRGGLNEKLFF. The CDR3 DNA sequence: TGTGCCAGCAGCCCACGGGGGGGACTAAATGAAAAACTGTTTTTT.

The sample holds many counts of this clonotype. The rearrangement uses TRBV5-1 and TRBJ1-4; 8 positions agree with TRBD1. V lost 4 bases and J lost 4; bases outside the gene matches: 3. The germline V gene has CDR1 SGHRS and CDR2 YFSETQ. The CDR3 loop spans 14 amino acids. The CDR3 sequence is CASSGTGDNEKLFF. The CDR3 DNA sequence: TGCGCCAGCAGCGGGACAGGAGATAATGAAAAACTGTTTTTT.

This clonotype was seen many times. The chain is built from TRBV2 and TRBJ2-5; TRBD2 matches at 8 bases. Germline trimming cut 7 bases from V and 5 bases from J; bases unmatched to any gene: 9. The CDR3 length is 14 residues. Germline V gene lookup returns CDR1 SNHLY and CDR2 FYNNEI. CDR3 nucleotide sequence: TGTGCCAGCATAAGTAGCGGGAACAGGGAGACCCAGTACTTC. Translated, it gives CASISSGNRETQYF.

In this sample, this clonotype turned up many times. The chain recombines TRBV28 with TRBJ2-7, with a weak D call TRBD2 (5 bases). The V and J ends lost 8 bases and 4 bases respectively, with 36 bases between them. From germline, CDR1 is MDHEN and CDR2 SYDVKM. This CDR3 spans 20 amino acids. The CDR3 bases are TGTGCCAGCGCGTACTCAATAGGAGGCCTTATTGTAATCGATAGTTACGAGCAGTACTTC. As protein: CASAYSIGGLIVIDSYEQYF.

This clonotype was seen at least ten times. This sequence joins TRBV3-1 and TRBJ1-2; TRBD1 might be the D (5 bases). Trimming left V 2 bases short and J 3 bases short, with 28 bases between. Germline V CDR1 and CDR2: LGHDT, YNNKEL (reference sequence). This CDR3 comprises 20 residues. CDR3 loop: CASSQPPIGQRNLPYYGYTF. The CDR3 nucleotides read TGTGCCAGCAGCCAACCACCGATCGGACAACGAAACTTACCTTACTATGGCTACACCTTC.

This clonotype was counted many times. Germline is not matched at one junction end, which may reflect a read error. The chain links TRBV9 to TRBJ2-3; no clear D gene. CDR1 and CDR2 from the germline V gene are SGDLS and YYNGEE. This CDR3 contains 11 residues. The CDR3 sequence is CASSVGDTQYF. DNA of the CDR3: TGCGCCAGCAGTGTAGGAGATACGCAGTATTTT.

This clonotype was counted at least ten times. This chain links TRBV29-1 with TRBJ2-3; D is perhaps TRBD2 (6 bases). This CDR3 region has 15 residues. V lost 3 bases to trimming and J lost 3 bases, with 16 bases between them. In germline, CDR1 is SQVTM, CDR2 ANQGSEA. The CDR3 spells CSVDGGPGPTDTQYF. Written as DNA, the CDR3 is TGCAGCGTTGACGGGGGACCGGGACCGACAGATACGCAGTATTTT.

In this sample, this clonotype turned up many times. The chain links TRBV12-5 to TRBJ2-1; D remains ambiguous. The length of the CDR3 is 11 residues. Germline V lookup: CDR1 LGHNT, CDR2 FRNRAP. Trimming pared 6 bases from V and 10 bases from J, leaving 10 bases between. The CDR3 protein is CASGRAREQFF. The DNA for the CDR3 is TGTGCTAGTGGCCGAGCGAGGGAGCAGTTCTTC.

This clonotype came up a few times. The genes are TRBV27 and TRBJ2-3, with D unclear. The V and J ends lost 3 bases and 2 bases respectively, with 6 bases between them. The CDR3 consists of 13 residues. The V gene's germline CDR1 is MNHEY and CDR2 SMNVEV (reference sequence). CDR3 nucleotides: TGTGCCAGCAGTTTGATAATCACAGATACGCAGTATTTT. It translates to CASSLIITDTQYF.

The table lists this clonotype with many counts. The V and J genes are TRBV7-2 and TRBJ2-7; D may match TRBD1 or TRBD2 (5 bases each). V lost 5 bases and J lost 3, with 14 bases in between. The CDR3 sequence is 14 residues long. Germline CDR1 reads SGHTA; CDR2 reads FQGNSA. CDR3 DNA: TGTGCCAGCAGCCAAAGGGACGGCGACTACGAGCAGTACTTC. Its translation is CASSQRDGDYEQYF.

This clonotype has only a few counts. The chain links TRBV7-9 to TRBJ2-3; 9 positions agree with TRBD1. From germline, CDR1 is SEHNR and CDR2 FQNEAQ (reference sequence). The trim removed 1 base at V and 0 bases at J, leaving 5 bases unmatched. The CDR3 runs 17 residues. CDR3 sequence reads: CASSLGGQGWSTDTQYF. The DNA for the CDR3 is TGTGCCAGCAGCTTAGGGGGACAGGGTTGGAGCACAGATACGCAGTATTTT.

This clonotype was recorded many times. CDR3 DNA sequence: TGCAGTGCTAGAGACTTAAAGGGCTCCATTACAGATACGCAGTATTTT. Amino acids: CSARDLKGSITDTQYF. The V gene is TRBV20-1, the J gene TRBJ2-3; D unclear. Per germline, CDR1 DFQATT and CDR2 SNEGSKA (reference sequence). The CDR3 has 16 amino acids. V shed 0 bases and J shed 3 bases, with 16 bases lying between them.

Remarks on this clonotype: A much larger clone differs from this one at a single base, so this may be a read error. The chain links TRBV20-1 to TRBJ2-3; 13 bases are a match to TRBD2. The trim removed 6 bases at V and 7 bases at J, leaving 7 bases unmatched. In germline, CDR1 is DFQATT, CDR2 SNEGSKA (reference sequence). CDR3 length: 14 residues. The CDR3 spells CSARLAGGSHTQYF. The CDR3, as DNA: TGCAGTGCAAGACTAGCGGGAGGTTCGCATACGCAGTATTTT.

A few counts support this clonotype. V usage is TRBV27 and J usage is TRBJ2-1; D is unresolved. Germline values: CDR1 MNHEY, CDR2 SMNVEV (reference sequence). The CDR3 covers 13 residues. The V gene lost 0 bases and the J gene lost 7 bases, with 7 bases spanning the gap. This chain's CDR3 is CASSLSDGNEQFF. The CDR3 DNA follows: TGTGCCAGCAGTTTATCGGACGGGAATGAGCAGTTCTTC.

This clonotype was detected many times. The V call is TRBV29-1, the J call TRBJ1-4; D uncertain. The V gene's germline CDR1 is SQVTM and CDR2 ANQGSEA. This CDR3 spans 14 amino acids. The V end lost 1 base, the J end lost 9 bases, and 15 bases lay between the germline ends. CDR3 DNA: TGCAGCGTTGAAGCGGGCGGTCTCGGTCAAAAACTGTTTTTT. Encoded protein: CSVEAGGLGQKLFF.

The rearrangement uses TRBV7-6 and TRBJ2-3; 10 bases map to TRBD1. This CDR3 has 17 residues. Germline V gives CDR1 SGHVS, CDR2 FNYEAQ. V dropped 3 bases and J dropped 4; count of bases not matched to a gene: 10. Here the CDR3 reads CASSFSGTGASSDTQYF. CDR3 sequence (DNA): TGTGCCAGCAGCTTTTCCGGGACAGGGGCTTCCTCAGATACGCAGTATTTT.

Many counts were recorded for this clonotype. The V gene is TRBV28, the J gene TRBJ1-6, with TRBD1 as a possible D gene (5 bases). This CDR3 has 14 residues. Trimming removed 4 bases from V and 9 bases from J, with 13 bases in between. Germline-derived CDR1 and CDR2 are MDHEN and SYDVKM. This CDR3 is CASSSFGAGSPLHF. CDR3 in DNA: TGTGCCAGCAGTTCCTTCGGGGCCGGTTCACCCCTCCACTTT.